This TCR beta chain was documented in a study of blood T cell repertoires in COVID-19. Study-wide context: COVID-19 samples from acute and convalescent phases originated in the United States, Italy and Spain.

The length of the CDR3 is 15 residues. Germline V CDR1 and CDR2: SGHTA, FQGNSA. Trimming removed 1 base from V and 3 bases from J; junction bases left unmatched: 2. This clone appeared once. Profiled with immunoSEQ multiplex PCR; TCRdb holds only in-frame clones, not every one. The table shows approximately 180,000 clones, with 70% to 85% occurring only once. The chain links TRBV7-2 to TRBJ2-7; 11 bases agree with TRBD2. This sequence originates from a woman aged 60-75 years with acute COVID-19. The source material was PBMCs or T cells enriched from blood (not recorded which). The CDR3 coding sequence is TGTGCCAGCAGCTTAGTTAGCGGGGGGGGCTACGAGCAGTACTTC. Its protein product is CASSLVSGGGYEQYF. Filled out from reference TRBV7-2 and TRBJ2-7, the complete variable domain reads GAGVSQSPSNKVTEKGKDVELRCDPISGHTALYWYRQSLGQGLEFLIYFQGNSAPDKSGLPSDRFSAERTGGSVSTLTIQRTQQEDSAVYLCASSLVSGGGYEQYFGPGTRLTVT.